Listed here is a single TCR beta chain. Methods used by the authors: Estimated nucleated cell counts came from reference gene primer amplification. Repertoires were generated with immunoSEQ multiplex PCR, while TCRdb's copy carries only in-frame clones and drops some. D and trimming come from the DNA, and the V and J calls and clone size come from that table. Of roughly 120,000 clones listed, roughly 88% are singletons. The CDR3 sequence is 15 residues long. J gave up 5 bases and V 2 bases, and 7 bases lay outside the gene matches. Germline CDR1 is SGDLS and CDR2 is YYNGEE. The data belong to a study of blood T cell repertoires in COVID-19.

The genes are TRBV9 and TRBJ1-1; 9 bases fit TRBD1. The clonotype originates from a woman of 80 years or more with active or convalescent COVID-19. The sequenced sample was peripheral blood. CDR3: CASSVGTGSDTEAFF. CDR3 nucleotides: TGTGCCAGCAGCGTGGGGACAGGGTCGGATACTGAAGCTTTCTTT.